This T cell receptor beta chain derives from a study of CD8 T cells in ankylosing spondylitis. General study findings and limits: Roughly eight highly homologous variants made up a TCR beta motif that seemed to typify ankylosing spondylitis blood. Disease-linked clones were reportedly significantly enriched in matched ankylosing spondylitis synovial fluid.

TCRdb independently ran MiXCR on the 5' RACE reads; one entry per CDR3 protein. The sample consists of 700,000 to 850,000 distinct CDR3 sequences, about 12% of them appearing once. V shed 4 bases and J shed 3 bases, with 10 bases lying between them. The CDR3 totals 14 residues. The V gene's germline CDR1 is SGHTA and CDR2 FQGNSA. There are many counts of this clonotype. The antigen is undetermined. Sequenced input: blood, either unsorted or a sorted T cell fraction (not recorded which). The V gene is TRBV7-2, the J gene TRBJ1-3, with D possibly TRBD1 on 6 matching bases. The receptor was isolated from a male donor with ankylosing spondylitis. The CDR3 sequence: CASSSRDIGNTIYF. In DNA form, the CDR3 reads TGTGCCAGCAGCTCCCGGGACATTGGAAACACCATATATTTT.